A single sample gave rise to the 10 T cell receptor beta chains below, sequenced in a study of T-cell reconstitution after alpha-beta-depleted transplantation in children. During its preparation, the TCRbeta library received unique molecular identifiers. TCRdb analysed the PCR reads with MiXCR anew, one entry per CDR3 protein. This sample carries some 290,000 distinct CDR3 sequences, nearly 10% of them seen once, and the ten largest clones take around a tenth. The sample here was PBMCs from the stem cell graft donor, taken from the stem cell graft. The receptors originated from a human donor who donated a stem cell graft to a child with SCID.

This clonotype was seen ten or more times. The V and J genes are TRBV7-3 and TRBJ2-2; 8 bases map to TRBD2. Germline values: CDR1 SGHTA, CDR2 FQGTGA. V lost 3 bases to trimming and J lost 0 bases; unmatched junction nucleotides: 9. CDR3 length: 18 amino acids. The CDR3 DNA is TGTGCCAGCAGCTTGACCGGGAGGGGATACGCGAACACCGGGGAGCTGTTTTTT. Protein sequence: CASSLTGRGYANTGELFF.

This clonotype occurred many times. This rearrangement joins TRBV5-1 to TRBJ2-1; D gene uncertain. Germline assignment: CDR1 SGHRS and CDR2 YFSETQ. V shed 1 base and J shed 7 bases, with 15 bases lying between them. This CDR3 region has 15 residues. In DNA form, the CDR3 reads TGCGCCAGCAGCTTGACGGTCCCCAGTCCGAATGAGCAGTTCTTC. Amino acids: CASSLTVPSPNEQFF.

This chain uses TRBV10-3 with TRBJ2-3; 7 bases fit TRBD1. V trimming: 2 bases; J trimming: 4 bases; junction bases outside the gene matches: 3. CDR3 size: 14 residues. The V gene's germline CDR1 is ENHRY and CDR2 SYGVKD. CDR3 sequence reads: CAISEQGVPDTQYF. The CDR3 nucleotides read TGTGCCATCAGTGAGCAGGGGGTGCCAGATACGCAGTATTTT.

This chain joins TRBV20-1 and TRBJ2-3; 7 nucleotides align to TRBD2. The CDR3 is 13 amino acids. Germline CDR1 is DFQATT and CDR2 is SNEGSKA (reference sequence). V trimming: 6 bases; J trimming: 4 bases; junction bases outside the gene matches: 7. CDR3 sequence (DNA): TGCAGTGCGCAACGGGGGGATGCAGATACGCAGTATTTT. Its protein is CSAQRGDADTQYF.

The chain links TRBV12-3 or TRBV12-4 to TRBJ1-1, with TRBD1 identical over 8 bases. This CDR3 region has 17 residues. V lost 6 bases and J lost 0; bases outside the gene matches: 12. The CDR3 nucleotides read TGTGCCAGCAGGACCTCGGACAGGGTGGTCCTGAACACTGAAGCTTTCTTT. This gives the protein CASRTSDRVVLNTEAFF.

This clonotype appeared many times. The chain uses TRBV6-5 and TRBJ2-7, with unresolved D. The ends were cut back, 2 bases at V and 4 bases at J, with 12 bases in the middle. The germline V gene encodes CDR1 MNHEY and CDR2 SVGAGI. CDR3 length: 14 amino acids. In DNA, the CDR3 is TGTGCCAGCAGTTACAGTCGCAACCTTTACGAGCAGTACTTC. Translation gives CASSYSRNLYEQYF.

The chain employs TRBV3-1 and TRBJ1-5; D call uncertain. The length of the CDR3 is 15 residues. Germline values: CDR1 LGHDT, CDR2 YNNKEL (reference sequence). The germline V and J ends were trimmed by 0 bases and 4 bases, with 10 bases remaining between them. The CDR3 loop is CASSQDFTSNQPQHF. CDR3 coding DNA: TGTGCCAGCAGCCAAGATTTCACATCTAATCAGCCCCAGCATTTT.

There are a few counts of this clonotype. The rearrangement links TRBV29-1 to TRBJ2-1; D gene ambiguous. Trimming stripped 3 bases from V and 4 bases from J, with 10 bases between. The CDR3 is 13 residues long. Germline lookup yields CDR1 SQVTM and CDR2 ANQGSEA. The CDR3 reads CSVDTAYYNEQFF. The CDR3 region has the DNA TGCAGCGTTGATACAGCTTATTACAATGAGCAGTTCTTC.

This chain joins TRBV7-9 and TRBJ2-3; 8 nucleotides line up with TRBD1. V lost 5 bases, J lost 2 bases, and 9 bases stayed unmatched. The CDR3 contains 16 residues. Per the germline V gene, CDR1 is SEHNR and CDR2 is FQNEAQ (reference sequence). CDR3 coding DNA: TGTGCCAGCAGCCCGACGACAGGGGTACCCACAGATACGCAGTATTTT. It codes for CASSPTTGVPTDTQYF.

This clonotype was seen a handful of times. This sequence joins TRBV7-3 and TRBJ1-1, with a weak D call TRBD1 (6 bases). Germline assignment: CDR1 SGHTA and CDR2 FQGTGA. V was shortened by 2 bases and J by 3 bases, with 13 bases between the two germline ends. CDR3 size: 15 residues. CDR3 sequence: CASSLYGQRDTEAFF. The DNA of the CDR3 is TGTGCCAGCAGCTTATACGGACAGAGGGACACTGAAGCTTTCTTT.